These 22 T cell receptor beta chains came from one sample sequenced in a study of T cell repertoires in cytomegalovirus infection. TCRdb analysed the reads with MiXCR anew, one entry per CDR3 protein. The data contain a few hundred thousand distinct CDR3 sequences, about 26% of them singletons. The sequencing sample was made of PBMCs. All receptors come from a human donor in good health (CMV status not recorded). Some clones in this sample may be carry-over from other donors' samples.

The rearrangement joins TRBV27 to TRBJ2-7, with D tentatively TRBD1 or TRBD2 (5 bases each). Per germline, CDR1 MNHEY and CDR2 SMNVEV (reference sequence). This CDR3 contains 14 residues. V gave up 2 bases and J gave up 2 bases, with 10 bases separating them. CDR3 sequence: CASSLVRGTYEQYF. The CDR3, as DNA: TGTGCCAGCAGTTTAGTGAGGGGAACCTACGAGCAGTACTTC.

The chain couples TRBV29-1 to TRBJ2-7; 10 positions agree with TRBD1. The CDR3 is 14 amino acids. The V and J ends lost 4 bases and 5 bases, in that order; junction bases with no gene match: 8. The germline CDR1 and CDR2 sequences are SQVTM and ANQGSEA. CDR3 DNA sequence: TGCAGCGTTGGGGCCGGGACAGGGGCTAACGAGCAGTACTTC. Residues: CSVGAGTGANEQYF.

This clonotype was observed many times. The chain has TRBV7-2 and TRBJ2-7; TRBD2 matches 9 bases. CDR3 length: 16 amino acids. The germline V gene encodes CDR1 SGHTA and CDR2 FQGNSA. The ends lost 6 bases at V and 9 bases at J; junction bases unmatched: 18. The CDR3 DNA reads as TGTGCCAGCAGTACTGCCCCTAGCGGGAACCCCCCTGGGCAGTACTTC. Its protein product is CASSTAPSGNPPGQYF.

This clonotype was counted only a few times. This chain links TRBV20-1 with TRBJ1-6; D call uncertain. The CDR3 has 14 amino acids. The V gene's germline CDR1 is DFQATT and CDR2 SNEGSKA (reference sequence). V gave up 6 bases and J gave up 3 bases, with 12 bases separating them. The CDR3 DNA reads as TGCAGTGCCTCGTATGGGGACTATAATTCACCCCTCCACTTT. Translating gives CSASYGDYNSPLHF.

This clonotype was seen many times. This chain uses TRBV11-3 with TRBJ2-1, with D tentatively TRBD2 (6 bases). V was clipped by 5 bases and J by 1 base, with 12 bases between them. Germline V gene data show CDR1 as SGHNT and CDR2 as YENEEA. The CDR3 sequence is 15 residues long. CDR3 DNA: TGTGCCAGCAGCCAATGGCGGGGTTCCTACAATGAGCAGTTCTTC. Residues: CASSQWRGSYNEQFF.

The V call is TRBV24-1, the J call TRBJ1-1, with D possibly TRBD1 on 5 matching bases. The V end lost 4 bases, the J end lost 5 bases, and 13 bases lay between the germline ends. Germline V lookup: CDR1 KGHDR, CDR2 SFDVKD. This CDR3 has 14 residues. The CDR3 region has the DNA TGTGCCACCAGTGAAAGGGGCGCCCGTACTGAAGCTTTCTTT. Translating it yields CATSERGARTEAFF.

This rearrangement joins TRBV7-9 to TRBJ2-1; 9 nucleotides line up with TRBD2. The CDR3 length is 15 residues. With 3 bases clipped from V and 6 bases from J, the junction kept 6 bases outside the gene matches. Germline V gives CDR1 SEHNR, CDR2 FQNEAQ (reference sequence). The CDR3 DNA reads TGTGCCAGCAGCTTTCTAGCGGGGATTGTCAATGAGCAGTTCTTC. Amino acids: CASSFLAGIVNEQFF.

This chain connects TRBV20-1 to TRBJ2-6; tentatively, D is TRBD2 (6 bases). Germline V gene sequence: CDR1 DFQATT, CDR2 SNEGSKA (reference sequence). Trimming left V 2 bases short and J 2 bases short, with 19 bases between. The CDR3 runs 18 residues. The CDR3 coding sequence is TGCAGTGCTAGAACCCGGGACTTTTTTTCAACTGGGGCCAACGTCCTGACTTTC. This codes for CSARTRDFFSTGANVLTF.

This clonotype was recorded at least ten times. The chain couples TRBV6-2 or TRBV6-3 to TRBJ2-1; D ambiguous. Germline CDR1 and CDR2: MNHEY and SVGEGT. The CDR3 totals 12 residues. The V and J ends lost 5 bases and 7 bases respectively, with 9 bases between them. CDR3 sequence reads: CASSPWGNEQFF. The CDR3 nucleotides read TGTGCCAGCAGTCCATGGGGTAATGAGCAGTTCTTC.

Of note for this clonotype: A read error may explain this, as a much larger clone is one base away. The chain couples TRBV7-2 to TRBJ2-1, with unresolved D. The CDR3 is 14 amino acids. From germline, CDR1 is SGHTA and CDR2 FQGNSA. CDR3 amino acids: CASNRVGRYNGQFF. CDR3 DNA sequence: TGTGCCAGCAACAGAGTTGGTCGCTACAATGGGCAGTTCTTC.

The sample holds a few counts of this clonotype. The chain couples TRBV12-3 or TRBV12-4 to TRBJ1-1; tentative D call: TRBD1 (6 bases). The CDR3 contains 12 residues. The ends were cut back, 7 bases at V and 11 bases at J, with 17 bases in the middle. In nucleotides, the CDR3 is TGTGCCAGCAACTTACAGGGAGAGGGCGCTTTCTTT. This sequence encodes CASNLQGEGAFF.

The CDR3 spells CASEGRGTIEAFF. The CDR3 DNA follows: TGTGCCAGCGAGGGCAGGGGGACCATCGAAGCTTTCTTT. The V gene is TRBV7-9, the J gene TRBJ1-1, with TRBD1 matching 7 bases. V shed 8 bases and J 8 bases; nucleotides not matched to a gene: 11. In germline, CDR1 is SEHNR, CDR2 FQNEAQ (reference sequence). CDR3 length: 13 amino acids.

CDR3 sequence reads: CASSFRLRDRVMGYTF. The CDR3 nucleotides are TGTGCCAGCAGCTTTAGATTAAGGGACAGGGTCATGGGCTACACCTTC. This chain links TRBV11-2 with TRBJ1-2, with 9 nucleotides matching TRBD1. There are 16 residues in the CDR3. Germline V gene data show CDR1 as SGHAT and CDR2 as FQNNGV. V trimming: 3 bases; J trimming: 8 bases; junction bases outside the gene matches: 13.

The chain carries TRBV28 and TRBJ1-4; D not certain. The CDR3 has 13 residues. Germline CDR1 MDHEN, CDR2 SYDVKM. The V gene lost 7 bases and the J gene lost 8 bases, with 14 bases spanning the gap. The CDR3 spells CASIKSDWEKLFF. DNA for the CDR3: TGTGCCAGCATCAAAAGTGATTGGGAAAAACTGTTTTTT.

The chain carries TRBV20-1 and TRBJ2-7; the match to TRBD1 covers 8 bases. From germline, CDR1 is DFQATT and CDR2 SNEGSKA (reference sequence). This CDR3 contains 12 residues. The ends lost 2 bases at V and 4 bases at J; junction bases unmatched: 1. The CDR3 is CSARTGGYEQYF. CDR3 nucleotides: TGCAGTGCTAGAACAGGGGGTTACGAGCAGTACTTC.

This clonotype was detected ten times or more. V is TRBV7-2 and J is TRBJ2-1, with D perhaps matching TRBD2 (6 bases). CDR1 is SGHTA, CDR2 FQGNSA, per germline. V lost 4 bases, J lost 4 bases, and 14 bases lay in between. CDR3 length: 15 residues. The DNA of the CDR3 is TGTGCCAGCAGCTCCCGCCGGGCGGGATACAATGAGCAGTTCTTC. As protein: CASSSRRAGYNEQFF. Drawing the rest from reference TRBV7-2 and TRBJ2-1, the complete variable domain is GAGVSQSPSNKVTEKGKDVELRCDPISGHTALYWYRQSLGQGLEFLIYFQGNSAPDKSGLPSDRFSAERTGGSVSTLTIQRTQQEDSAVYLCASSSRRAGYNEQFFGPGTRLTVL.

The CDR3 protein is CSAPGPGLSYEQYF. The CDR3 nucleotides are TGCAGTGCACCGGGCCCAGGCCTCTCCTACGAGCAGTACTTC. The rearrangement uses TRBV20-1 and TRBJ2-7; D call uncertain. CDR1 is DFQATT and CDR2 is SNEGSKA in the germline V gene (reference sequence). Trimming pared 6 bases from V and 0 bases from J, leaving 15 bases between. This CDR3 has 14 amino acids.

This chain connects TRBV29-1 to TRBJ2-7; D is possibly TRBD1 or TRBD2 (5 bases each). The V gene's germline CDR1 is SQVTM and CDR2 ANQGSEA. The CDR3 is 11 amino acids. V dropped 7 bases and J dropped 5 bases, with 12 bases sitting between them. CDR3 in DNA: TGCAGCGGGGGAGAGGGGCACGAGCAGTACTTC. Its translation is CSGGEGHEQYF.

The chain recombines TRBV27 with TRBJ2-4, with 8 nucleotides matching TRBD2. The V gene's germline CDR1 is MNHEY and CDR2 SMNVEV (reference sequence). The CDR3 runs to 14 residues. J was trimmed by 8 bases and V by 6 bases; bases with no gene match: 9. In DNA form, the CDR3 reads TGTGCCAGCAGCCGCGGGACTAGTTGGGACATTCAGTACTTC. Translation: CASSRGTSWDIQYF.

This clonotype was picked up many times. This chain connects TRBV7-2 to TRBJ2-1; 13 bases agree with TRBD2. Germline CDR1 is SGHTA and CDR2 is FQGNSA. J was trimmed by 6 bases and V by 1 base; bases with no gene match: 3. This CDR3 spans 16 amino acids. CDR3 amino acids: CASSLGTSGSGNEQFF. CDR3 bases: TGTGCCAGCAGCTTAGGGACTAGCGGGAGCGGCAATGAGCAGTTCTTC.

The rearrangement joins TRBV30 to TRBJ2-2; TRBD2 might be the D (5 bases). The CDR3 spans 16 residues. Germline CDR1 GTSNPN, CDR2 SVGIG (reference sequence). The V end lost 0 bases, the J end lost 4 bases, and 15 bases lay between the germline ends. The CDR3 nucleotides are TGTGCCTGGAGTGTACAAGTAGGGAGAGGCACCGGGGAGCTGTTTTTT. This gives the protein CAWSVQVGRGTGELFF.

The chain recombines TRBV12-3 or TRBV12-4 with TRBJ1-4, with 7 bases lining up with TRBD1. The J segment lost 8 bases and the V segment lost 5 bases, leaving 8 bases of the junction unmatched. The CDR3 contains 14 residues. The CDR3, as DNA: TGTGCCAGCAGTCCGACAGGGTTAAGGGAAAAACTGTTTTTT. Translating gives CASSPTGLREKLFF.